This T cell receptor beta chain was found in a study of blood T cell repertoires in COVID-19. The wider study: From T cells, B-cell-depleted T cells, or PBMCs came the material, which was cDNA or gDNA.

This CDR3 has 13 amino acids. Germline V gene data show CDR1 as SGHRS and CDR2 as YFSETQ. Trimming stripped 6 bases from V and 9 bases from J, with 16 bases between. Only in-frame clones appear in the TCRdb table, and some are missing; sequencing was by immunoSEQ multiplex PCR. The repertoire holds about 160,000 clones, with about 87% as singletons. Sample: peripheral blood. The TCR sequence derives from a woman aged 65 to 85 with COVID-19, enrolled during active disease. This chain links TRBV5-1 with TRBJ1-5, with D possibly TRBD1 on 6 matching bases. The CDR3 spells CASTLQGLPPQHF. The CDR3 nucleotides read TGCGCCAGCACCCTACAGGGCCTCCCGCCCCAGCATTTT.